These 24 T cell receptor beta chains were all obtained from the same sample, sequenced in a study of persistence of HIV-infected CD4 T cells. No antigen has been assigned to these receptors. Sequencing used immunoSEQ version 4 in survey mode. TCRdb keeps only in-frame clones here, not all; method: immunoSEQ multiplex PCR. This sample carries some 45,000 clones, about 85% of them seen once, and the ten largest clones take 0.4% to 0.5%. Anti-CD3/anti-CD28 beads served as a nonspecific positive control stimulus. Sorting of responding CD4+ T cells relied on upregulated CD40 ligand together with CD69. The sequencing here drew on CD4+ T cells sorted from PBMCs after approximately 19-hour stimulation, taken from a patient who received antiretroviral therapy. The receptors were sampled from an adult woman with HIV who was CMV-seropositive.

The chain joins TRBV28 to TRBJ1-1, with 7 bases matching TRBD1. V was pared by 6 bases and J by 1 base, with 8 bases of the junction left unmatched. Germline lookup yields CDR1 MDHEN and CDR2 SYDVKM. The CDR3 contains 15 residues. CDR3 region: CASRLPGTANTEAFF. DNA of the CDR3: TGTGCCAGCAGGCTCCCCGGGACAGCGAACACTGAAGCTTTCTTT.

The chain couples TRBV12-3 or TRBV12-4 to TRBJ2-3; TRBD2 might be the D (6 bases). This CDR3 is 13 amino acids long. V dropped 6 bases and J dropped 4 bases, with 11 bases sitting between them. Written as DNA, the CDR3 is TGTGCCAGCAGGGGCGGGGTGGCAGATACGCAGTATTTT. Amino acids: CASRGGVADTQYF.

The rearrangement links TRBV2 to TRBJ2-2; 7 positions match TRBD1. CDR3 length equals 13 residues. The germline CDR1 and CDR2 sequences are SNHLY and FYNNEI. Germline trimming cut 8 bases from V and 6 bases from J; bases unmatched to any gene: 6. CDR3 DNA sequence: TGTGCCAGCTCGCAGGGGGTCGCCGGGGAGCTGTTTTTT. It codes for CASSQGVAGELFF. The whole variable domain, remainder taken from reference TRBV2 and TRBJ2-2, is EPEVTQTPSHQVTQMGQEVILRCVPISNHLYFYWYRQILGQKVEFLVSFYNNEISEKSEIFDDQFSVERPDGSNFTLKIRSTKLEDSAMYFCASSQGVAGELFFGEGSRLTVL.

The chain employs TRBV5-8 and TRBJ2-3; the D gene could be TRBD1 or TRBD2 (5 bases each). Germline V lookup: CDR1 SGHTS, CDR2 YDEGEE. The CDR3 loop spans 15 amino acids. The ends were cut back, 1 base at V and 1 base at J, with 10 bases in the middle. CDR3 bases: TGTGCCAGCAGCTTGAGAGGGGTCGGCACAGATACGCAGTATTTT. The encoded protein is CASSLRGVGTDTQYF.

This rearrangement joins TRBV9 to TRBJ2-2; D possibly corresponds to TRBD1 (5 bases). The germline gives CDR1 SGDLS, CDR2 YYNGEE. This CDR3 is built from 17 residues. V lost 0 bases and J 1 base, leaving 13 bases between the germline ends. This CDR3 reads CASSVAAGRRNTGELFF. In DNA, the CDR3 is TGTGCCAGCAGCGTAGCTGCAGGGCGTAGGAACACCGGGGAGCTGTTTTTT.

As concerns this clone: At one of its ends the junction is not consistent with the germline gene, which may arise from a read error. The chain links TRBV6-1 to TRBJ2-3; TRBD2 matches 10 bases. The CDR3 runs to 13 residues. Germline CDR1 reads MNHNS; CDR2 reads SASEGT. The CDR3 DNA reads TGTGCCAGCAGTGATGCAACTAGCGGGGTCCAAAGTTTT. Its translation: CASSDATSGVQSF.

This clone has only one observation. This chain connects TRBV10-1 to TRBJ1-1; 8 positions match TRBD1. Germline V CDR1 and CDR2: WNHNN, SYGVQD (reference sequence). The CDR3 covers 14 residues. J lost 1 base, V lost 5 bases, and 3 bases had no gene match. CDR3 residues: CASSFGQGNTEAFF. The DNA of the CDR3 is TGCGCCAGCAGTTTTGGACAGGGGAACACTGAAGCTTTCTTT.

The rearrangement uses TRBV10-2 and TRBJ1-1; no clear D. V lost 5 bases and J lost 6, with 19 bases in between. The germline V gene encodes CDR1 WSHSY and CDR2 SAAADI. This CDR3 is built from 15 residues. The CDR3 sequence: CASSWQASRLAEAFF. CDR3 nucleotides: TGCGCCAGCAGTTGGCAAGCGAGTAGGTTGGCTGAAGCTTTCTTT.

About this clone itself: The same CDR3 can be traced to other DNA sequences in this sample. The V gene is TRBV6-4, the J gene TRBJ2-1; TRBD2 matches 11 bases. The CDR3 totals 14 residues. In germline, CDR1 is MRHNA, CDR2 SNTAGT. Trimming removed 4 bases from V and 6 bases from J; junction bases left unmatched: 2. CDR3 bases: TGTGCCAGCAGTGTAGCGGGGGGGCGCAATGAGCAGTTCTTC. Amino acid sequence: CASSVAGGRNEQFF.

The chain has TRBV5-4 and TRBJ2-3; possible D gene TRBD2, 5 bases. The CDR3 runs to 15 residues. Germline CDR1 is SGHNT and CDR2 is YYREEE (reference sequence). Between the trimmed V and J ends, which lost 4 bases and 2 bases, there was a span of 14 bases. The chain's CDR3 is CASSGRPLNTDTQYF. The CDR3, as DNA: TGTGCCAGCAGCGGGAGACCTCTTAACACAGATACGCAGTATTTT.

This chain connects TRBV18 to TRBJ2-5; D gene unclear. The germline V and J ends were trimmed by 3 bases and 3 bases, with 5 bases remaining between them. The CDR3 sequence is 12 residues long. From germline, CDR1 is KGHSH and CDR2 LQKENI. The CDR3 nucleotides read TGTGCCAGCTCACCCGTAGAAGAGACCCAGTACTTC. Its translation: CASSPVEETQYF.

This clone was observed once. This CDR3 reads CASSLVRSGANVLTF. The CDR3 nucleotides read TGTGCCAGCAGCCTCGTCCGCTCTGGGGCCAACGTCCTGACTTTC. The chain is built from TRBV7-8 and TRBJ2-6; D remains unclear. This CDR3 is built from 15 residues. Germline CDR1 reads SGHVS; CDR2 reads FQNEAQ. V dropped 5 bases and J dropped 0 bases, with 8 bases sitting between them. Complete variable domain (other parts from reference TRBV7-8 and TRBJ2-6): GAGVSQSPRYKVAKRGQDVALRCDPISGHVSLFWYQQALGQGPEFLTYFQNEAQLDKSGLPSDRFFAERPEGSVSTLKIQRTQQEDSAVYLCASSLVRSGANVLTFGAGSRLTVL.

The genes are TRBV2 and TRBJ2-3, with D unclear. The CDR3 runs to 15 residues. Germline V gives CDR1 SNHLY, CDR2 FYNNEI. The V gene lost 6 bases and the J gene lost 1 base, with 14 bases spanning the gap. CDR3 loop: CASRTGRSGTDTQYF. As DNA, the CDR3 is TGTGCCAGCAGGACCGGGCGGAGTGGCACAGATACGCAGTATTTT.

The chain carries TRBV5-1 and TRBJ2-7, with D hard to call. The V gene's germline CDR1 is SGHRS and CDR2 YFSETQ. This CDR3 region has 13 residues. The ends were cut back, 0 bases at V and 6 bases at J, with 10 bases in the middle. CDR3 DNA: TGCGCCAGCAGCTTGGTACAGATGACCGAGCAGTACTTC. Its protein product is CASSLVQMTEQYF.

This sequence joins TRBV27 and TRBJ2-1; no clear D gene. Trimming pared 2 bases from V and 7 bases from J, leaving 6 bases between. The CDR3 extends over 12 amino acids. Germline values: CDR1 MNHEY, CDR2 SMNVEV (reference sequence). Here the CDR3 reads CASSLDQNEQFF. The CDR3 region has the DNA TGTGCCAGCAGTTTAGACCAAAATGAGCAGTTCTTC.

Turning to this clone: One end of the junction fails to match germline, which may point to a read error. This rearrangement joins TRBV3-1 (or the pseudogene TRBV3-2) to TRBJ2-5; D unclear. This CDR3 is built from 13 residues. CDR1 and CDR2 (germline): LGHDT, YNNKEL (reference sequence). CDR3 nucleotide sequence: TGTGCCAACAGCCAAGACCCAGGAGAGACCCAGTACTTC. Translating gives CANSQDPGETQYF.

The gene calls are TRBV6-5 and TRBJ1-1; D unresolved. Germline V lookup: CDR1 MNHEY, CDR2 SVGAGI. The CDR3 consists of 15 residues. V shed 3 bases and J shed 4 bases, with 15 bases lying between them. The CDR3 coding sequence is TGTGCCAGCAGTTATCGTAGTGGACTGGGCACTGAAGCTTTCTTT. It translates to CASSYRSGLGTEAFF.

The chain links TRBV7-2 to TRBJ1-4; unclear D gene. The CDR3 consists of 14 residues. Trimming cost V 1 base and J 7 bases, with 10 bases left between them. The germline V gene encodes CDR1 SGHTA and CDR2 FQGNSA. The DNA of the CDR3 is TGTGCCAGCAGCTTAGTAGCCGCGACTGAAAAACTGTTTTTT. Translating it yields CASSLVAATEKLFF.

The CDR3 reads CASSRGRGSSYNSPLHF. The CDR3 coding sequence is TGTGCCAGCAGCCGGGGCAGGGGGTCCTCCTATAATTCACCCCTCCACTTT. This chain connects TRBV5-8 to TRBJ1-6; 7 bases fit TRBD1. From germline, CDR1 is SGHTS and CDR2 YDEGEE. V shed 4 bases and J 0 bases; nucleotides not matched to a gene: 7. This CDR3 contains 17 residues.

The chain couples TRBV6-2 or TRBV6-3 to TRBJ2-1, with 13 bases fitting TRBD2. CDR3 length equals 14 residues. CDR1 is MNHEY and CDR2 is SVGEGT in the germline V gene. J lost 9 bases, V lost 5 bases, and 4 bases had no gene match. The DNA for the CDR3 is TGTGCCAGCAGTACTAGCGGGGGGGCCTTTGAGCAGTTCTTC. This encodes CASSTSGGAFEQFF.

This chain links TRBV6-6 with TRBJ2-2, with D possibly being TRBD1 or TRBD2 (6 bases each). The V gene's germline CDR1 is MNHNY and CDR2 SVGAGI (reference sequence). CDR3 length: 15 residues. The V gene lost 4 bases and the J gene lost 1 base, with 10 bases spanning the gap. This CDR3 is CASSWKGGNTGELFF. CDR3 sequence (DNA): TGTGCCAGCAGTTGGAAGGGGGGGAACACCGGGGAGCTGTTTTTT.

The chain couples TRBV14 to TRBJ2-3; D is unresolved. This CDR3 has 15 residues. Germline V CDR1 and CDR2: SGHDN, FVKESK. V lost 4 bases, J lost 6 bases, and 17 bases lay in between. CDR3 nucleotides: TGTGCCAGCAGCCGTCGACCCGTCCCGCGGGATACGCAGTATTTT. As protein: CASSRRPVPRDTQYF.

The chain has TRBV5-1 and TRBJ2-1; 12 positions agree with TRBD2. Germline V gene data show CDR1 as SGHRS and CDR2 as YFSETQ. Unmatched junction bases numbered 6, after V lost 4 bases and J lost 4 bases. The CDR3 runs to 16 residues. DNA for the CDR3: TGCGCCAGCAGCGTAACTAGCGGGGGGAGGTACAATGAGCAGTTCTTC. This sequence encodes CASSVTSGGRYNEQFF. The entire variable domain, with the rest obtained from reference TRBV5-1 and TRBJ2-1, is as follows: KAGVTQTPRYLIKTRGQQVTLSCSPISGHRSVSWYQQTPGQGLQFLFEYFSETQRNKGNFPGRFSGRQFSNSRSEMNVSTLELGDSALYLCASSVTSGGRYNEQFFGPGTRLTVL.

The chain employs TRBV5-4 and TRBJ1-2, with TRBD1 matching over 9 bases. The length of the CDR3 is 13 residues. Germline V gene lookup returns CDR1 SGHNT and CDR2 YYREEE (reference sequence). The V and J ends lost 4 bases and 4 bases, in that order; junction bases with no gene match: 2. CDR3 DNA sequence: TGTGCCAGCAGCCGGACAGGGGCCTATGGCTACACCTTC. Protein: CASSRTGAYGYTF. The variable domain in full, completed from reference TRBV5-4 and TRBJ1-2, reads ETGVTQSPTHLIKTRGQQVTLRCSSQSGHNTVSWYQQALGQGPQFIFQYYREEENGRGNFPPRFSGLQFPNYSSELNVNALELDDSALYLCASSRTGAYGYTFGSGTRLTVV.